This is a list of T cell receptor beta chains from one sample in a study of T cells in localized non-small cell lung cancer. The table came from immunoSEQ multiplex PCR; TCRdb's copy has only in-frame clones and leaves some out. The table shows about 9,600 clones, with around 41% occurring only once. The sample was lymph node tissue, taken before any cancer treatment. These receptors originate from a woman aged 35-75 years with stage I lung adenocarcinoma. The CDR3 runs from the conserved cysteine through the conserved F or W. D genes are given only for firm matches. The listing skips clone size in some rows; elsewhere it reads once, few, many or a size class.

len: 15
d_gene: TRBD1
v_gene: TRBV6-8
abundance: .
j_gene: TRBJ1-1
CDR3nt: TGTGCCAGCAGTTCCGCCTTGACAGGGGGCACTGAAGCTTTCTTT
CDR3aa: CASSSALTGGTEAFF

len: 16
d_gene: .
v_gene: TRBV6-8
abundance: few
j_gene: TRBJ1-1
CDR3nt: TGTGCCAGCAGTTTATGGGTCGGGTACAAGAACACTGAAGCTTTCTTT
CDR3aa: CASSLWVGYKNTEAFF

len: 14
d_gene: .
v_gene: TRBV7-6
abundance: .
j_gene: TRBJ1-1
CDR3nt: TGTGCCAGCAGTCCGGACAGACTGAACACTGAAGCTTTCTTT
CDR3aa: CASSPDRLNTEAFF

len: 11
d_gene: .
v_gene: TRBV6-4
abundance: few
j_gene: TRBJ1-2
CDR3nt: TGTGCCAGCAGTGTCAACTATGGCTACACCTTC
CDR3aa: CASSVNYGYTF

len: 14
d_gene: TRBD2
v_gene: TRBV6-7
abundance: few
j_gene: TRBJ2-5
CDR3nt: TGTGCCAGCAGCACGACCGGGGGGTCAGAGACCCAGTACTTC
CDR3aa: CASSTTGGSETQYF

len: 15
d_gene: .
v_gene: TRBV30
abundance: .
j_gene: TRBJ1-1
CDR3nt: TGTGCCTGGACCCCAGGCTGGGGCCGAATCACTGAAGCTTTCTTT
CDR3aa: CAWTPGWGRITEAFF

len: 15
d_gene: TRBD2
v_gene: TRBV15
abundance: .
j_gene: TRBJ2-1
CDR3nt: TGTGCCACCAGCAGATCCGGGACTAGCGAGGACGAGCAGTTCTTC
CDR3aa: CATSRSGTSEDEQFF

len: 14
d_gene: .
v_gene: TRBV11-3
abundance: few
j_gene: TRBJ2-1
CDR3nt: TGTGCCAGCAGCTTAACGGCGGGGGCATTTGAGCAGTTCTTC
CDR3aa: CASSLTAGAFEQFF

len: 14
d_gene: TRBD1
v_gene: TRBV11-3
abundance: few
j_gene: TRBJ1-2
CDR3nt: TGTGCCAGCAGCTTAGTCAGGGGGGACTATGGCTACACCTTC
CDR3aa: CASSLVRGDYGYTF

len: 12
d_gene: .
v_gene: TRBV25-1
abundance: .
j_gene: TRBJ2-5
CDR3nt: TGTGCCAGCAGTGAATGGCGGGAGACCCAGTACTTC
CDR3aa: CASSEWRETQYF

len: 13
d_gene: TRBD1
v_gene: TRBV19
abundance: .
j_gene: TRBJ1-5
CDR3nt: TGTGCCAGCGACAGGGGAAGCAATCAGCCCCAGCATTTT
CDR3aa: CASDRGSNQPQHF

len: 17
d_gene: TRBD2
v_gene: TRBV5-1
abundance: few
j_gene: TRBJ2-5
CDR3nt: TGCGCCAGCAGCCAAGATCTTAGCGGGGGCATACAAGAGACCCAGTACTTC
CDR3aa: CASSQDLSGGIQETQYF

len: 13
d_gene: .
v_gene: TRBV19
abundance: .
j_gene: TRBJ2-7
CDR3nt: TGTGCCAGTAGTGAGGGACTGAACTACGAGCAGTACTTC
CDR3aa: CASSEGLNYEQYF

len: 17
d_gene: .
v_gene: TRBV11-3
abundance: few
j_gene: TRBJ2-5
CDR3nt: TGTGCCAGCAGCCCGCGGTCTTGGGGCGGGGTTAAAGAGACCCAGTACTTC
CDR3aa: CASSPRSWGGVKETQYF

len: 17
d_gene: .
v_gene: TRBV19
abundance: .
j_gene: TRBJ1-5
CDR3nt: TGTGCCAGTAGTACCCAGAGACGGCGTAATAGCAATCAGTCCCAGCATTTT
CDR3aa: CASSTQRRRNSNQSQHF

len: 13
d_gene: .
v_gene: TRBV30
abundance: .
j_gene: TRBJ1-1
CDR3nt: TGTGCCTGGACCCCTCCCCGGGAGCAAAGGTCTTTCTTT
CDR3aa: CAWTPPREQRSFF

len: 14
d_gene: .
v_gene: TRBV30
abundance: .
j_gene: TRBJ1-1
CDR3nt: TGTGCCTGGAGAGGAGGGCCCTTAGTATTTGAAGCTTTCTTT
CDR3aa: CAWRGGPLVFEAFF

len: 16
d_gene: TRBD2
v_gene: TRBV25-1
abundance: .
j_gene: TRBJ2-1
CDR3nt: TGTGCCAGCAGTGACCTGACTAGCTTAACCTACAATGAGCAGTTCTTC
CDR3aa: CASSDLTSLTYNEQFF

len: 14
d_gene: .
v_gene: TRBV1
abundance: .
j_gene: TRBJ1-5
CDR3nt: TGCGCCAGCAGCCACTTTCAGGGTGGTCAGCCCCAGCATTTT
CDR3aa: CASSHFQGGQPQHF

len: 12
d_gene: .
v_gene: TRBV6-1
abundance: .
j_gene: TRBJ1-5
CDR3nt: TGTGCCAGCAGTGAAGGGACAGCAAACCAGCATTTT
CDR3aa: CASSEGTANQHF

len: 15
d_gene: .
v_gene: TRBV9
abundance: few
j_gene: TRBJ1-1
CDR3nt: TGTGCCAGCAGTCGAGGTGGACAGCTGAACACTGAAGCTTTCTTT
CDR3aa: CASSRGGQLNTEAFF

len: 17
d_gene: TRBD2
v_gene: TRBV25-1
abundance: .
j_gene: TRBJ2-5
CDR3nt: TGTGCCAGCAGTGAATTCGCCGGACTAGCGAGGGAAGAGACCCAGTACTTC
CDR3aa: CASSEFAGLAREETQYF

len: 14
d_gene: TRBD1
v_gene: TRBV14
abundance: .
j_gene: TRBJ1-3
CDR3nt: TGTGCCAGCAGGCAACAGGGGACCGGAAACACCATATATTTT
CDR3aa: CASRQQGTGNTIYF

len: 15
d_gene: .
v_gene: TRBV4-1
abundance: few
j_gene: TRBJ2-2
CDR3nt: TGCGCCAGCAGCCAATATTCAAGTAACACCGGGGAGCTGTTTTTT
CDR3aa: CASSQYSSNTGELFF

len: 16
d_gene: .
v_gene: TRBV6-8
abundance: few
j_gene: TRBJ1-4
CDR3nt: TGTGCCAGCAGTTACTCCCGCGGGGAAGAACGGGAAAAACTGTTTTTT
CDR3aa: CASSYSRGEEREKLFF

len: 15
d_gene: .
v_gene: TRBV30
abundance: .
j_gene: TRBJ1-1
CDR3nt: TGTGCCTGGAGTGTACGTTCGGGGGCGGTCACTGAAGCTTTCTTT
CDR3aa: CAWSVRSGAVTEAFF

len: 15
d_gene: TRBD1
v_gene: TRBV5-1
abundance: .
j_gene: TRBJ1-3
CDR3nt: TGCGCCAGCAGCGCGGACAGGGGGCCTGGAAACACCATATATTTT
CDR3aa: CASSADRGPGNTIYF

len: 15
d_gene: TRBD1
v_gene: TRBV6-8
abundance: few
j_gene: TRBJ1-6
CDR3nt: TGTGCCAGCAGTTACGAAGGGACAGGGAATTCACCCCTCCACTTT
CDR3aa: CASSYEGTGNSPLHF

len: 16
d_gene: .
v_gene: TRBV1
abundance: .
j_gene: TRBJ1-2
CDR3nt: TGCGCCAGCAGCCAAGATCGGGGTGGAGCTAACTATGGCTACACCTTC
CDR3aa: CASSQDRGGANYGYTF

len: 16
d_gene: TRBD1
v_gene: TRBV11-3
abundance: few
j_gene: TRBJ2-5
CDR3nt: TGTGCCAGCAGCTTAGGGTTAACAGGGGGCGGGGAGACCCAGTACTTC
CDR3aa: CASSLGLTGGGETQYF

len: 17
d_gene: .
v_gene: TRBV18
abundance: .
j_gene: TRBJ2-3
CDR3nt: TGTGCCAACTCACCACCGTTCCAGGGGCCGAGCACAGATACGCAGTATTTT
CDR3aa: CANSPPFQGPSTDTQYF

len: 15
d_gene: .
v_gene: TRBV15
abundance: .
j_gene: TRBJ1-1
CDR3nt: TGTGCCACCAGCCCACGAGGACGGATCAGCACTGAAGCTTTCTTT
CDR3aa: CATSPRGRISTEAFF

len: 15
d_gene: .
v_gene: TRBV7-5
abundance: few
j_gene: TRBJ2-1
CDR3nt: TGTGCCAGCAGGGGACAGGGCAACTCCTACAATGAGCAGTTCTTC
CDR3aa: CASRGQGNSYNEQFF

len: 15
d_gene: .
v_gene: TRBV11-3
abundance: few
j_gene: TRBJ1-5
CDR3nt: TGTGCCAGCAGCTTGAGGGGAATCAGCAATCAGCCCCAGCATTTT
CDR3aa: CASSLRGISNQPQHF

len: 13
d_gene: .
v_gene: TRBV6-8
abundance: few
j_gene: TRBJ2-5
CDR3nt: TGTGCCAGCGGCCGGGGGCCCGGGGAGACCCAGTACTTC
CDR3aa: CASGRGPGETQYF

len: 13
d_gene: .
v_gene: TRBV30
abundance: few
j_gene: TRBJ2-3
CDR3nt: TGTGCCTGGATGGGAATGGGCACAGATACGCAGTATTTT
CDR3aa: CAWMGMGTDTQYF

len: 14
d_gene: TRBD1
v_gene: TRBV11-3
abundance: .
j_gene: TRBJ2-5
CDR3nt: TGTGCCAGCAGCTCCGGGACAGGGGAAGAGACCCAGTACTTC
CDR3aa: CASSSGTGEETQYF

len: 14
d_gene: TRBD2
v_gene: TRBV7-4
abundance: .
j_gene: TRBJ2-1
CDR3nt: TGTGCCAGCAGTAATAGCGGGGGGGCCCCGGAGCAGTTCTTC
CDR3aa: CASSNSGGAPEQFF

len: 15
d_gene: .
v_gene: TRBV28
abundance: .
j_gene: TRBJ1-3
CDR3nt: TGTGCCAGCAGCCGAGACAGTCGCGGTTGGAACACCATATATTTT
CDR3aa: CASSRDSRGWNTIYF

len: 15
d_gene: .
v_gene: TRBV29-1
abundance: .
j_gene: TRBJ1-1
CDR3nt: TGCAGCGTACATACAGGAAAGGCGGCCGGCACTGAAGCTTTCTTT
CDR3aa: CSVHTGKAAGTEAFF

len: 13
d_gene: .
v_gene: TRBV6-8
abundance: .
j_gene: TRBJ2-7
CDR3nt: TGTGCCAGCACCAAACACAAGTCCTACGAGCAGTACTTC
CDR3aa: CASTKHKSYEQYF

len: 15
d_gene: .
v_gene: TRBV19
abundance: .
j_gene: TRBJ1-2
CDR3nt: TGTGCCAGTAGTATAGACCGTGGACAGCCGTATGGCTACACCTTC
CDR3aa: CASSIDRGQPYGYTF

len: 14
d_gene: .
v_gene: TRBV14
abundance: .
j_gene: TRBJ2-2
CDR3nt: TGTGCCAGCAGCCACCGACTAAACACCGGGGAGCTGTTTTTT
CDR3aa: CASSHRLNTGELFF

len: 14
d_gene: TRBD1
v_gene: TRBV12-5
abundance: .
j_gene: TRBJ2-1
CDR3nt: TGTGCTAGTGGTCGAGGACAGGGGTACAATGAGCAGTTCTTC
CDR3aa: CASGRGQGYNEQFF

len: 11
d_gene: .
v_gene: TRBV19
abundance: .
j_gene: TRBJ1-2
CDR3nt: TGTGCCAGTCGCTGGTTAAATGGCTACACCTTC
CDR3aa: CASRWLNGYTF

len: 15
d_gene: .
v_gene: TRBV6-8
abundance: few
j_gene: TRBJ1-1
CDR3nt: TGTGCCACTTCACGCCCTCTCCTACGGGGCACTGAAGCTTTCTTT
CDR3aa: CATSRPLLRGTEAFF

len: 14
d_gene: .
v_gene: TRBV10-3
abundance: .
j_gene: TRBJ1-2
CDR3nt: TGTGCCAGCCAGCCCACTGGACAGTCTTATGGCTACACCTTC
CDR3aa: CASQPTGQSYGYTF

len: 17
d_gene: TRBD1
v_gene: TRBV14
abundance: once
j_gene: TRBJ1-1
CDR3nt: TGTGCCAGCAGCCCTCTCACCCGACAGGGGTGGCCCACTGAAGCTTTCTTT
CDR3aa: CASSPLTRQGWPTEAFF

len: 16
d_gene: .
v_gene: TRBV19
abundance: .
j_gene: TRBJ1-6
CDR3nt: TGTGCCAGTAGTATGTCGGCCGGAGGGGGTAGTTCACCCCTCCACTTT
CDR3aa: CASSMSAGGGSSPLHF

len: 15
d_gene: .
v_gene: TRBV10-1
abundance: .
j_gene: TRBJ2-2
CDR3nt: TGCGCCAGCAGTGAGAGTCAGGGTTGGGCCGGGGAGCTGTTTTTT
CDR3aa: CASSESQGWAGELFF

len: 15
d_gene: .
v_gene: TRBV5-1
abundance: .
j_gene: TRBJ1-1
CDR3nt: TGCGCCAGCAGCGACGACAGGTTATCGTCCGCTGAAGCTTTCTTT
CDR3aa: CASSDDRLSSAEAFF

len: 14
d_gene: .
v_gene: TRBV19
abundance: .
j_gene: TRBJ1-2
CDR3nt: TGTGTCAGTCAACCCCCAGGGAGGAGGAATGGCTACACCTTC
CDR3aa: CVSQPPGRRNGYTF

len: 15
d_gene: .
v_gene: TRBV10-2
abundance: .
j_gene: TRBJ1-1
CDR3nt: TGCGCCAGCAGTGAGACGCCATCGGGGGCCACTGAAGCTTTCTTT
CDR3aa: CASSETPSGATEAFF

len: 14
d_gene: .
v_gene: TRBV6-1
abundance: .
j_gene: TRBJ1-6
CDR3nt: TGTGCCAGCAGTGAAGCGCTTACGGGTTCACCCCTCCACTTT
CDR3aa: CASSEALTGSPLHF

len: 15
d_gene: .
v_gene: TRBV25-1
abundance: .
j_gene: TRBJ1-5
CDR3nt: TGTGCCAGCAGCTCAGGGGCTGAGGGCAATCAGCCCCAGCATTTT
CDR3aa: CASSSGAEGNQPQHF

len: 14
d_gene: .
v_gene: TRBV11-3
abundance: few
j_gene: TRBJ2-4
CDR3nt: TGTGCCAGCAGTCAAGGGTCCAGGGGGGACATTCAGTACTTC
CDR3aa: CASSQGSRGDIQYF

len: 15
d_gene: .
v_gene: TRBV14
abundance: .
j_gene: TRBJ2-7
CDR3nt: TGTGCCAGCAGCCAAGCTCAGGGTATCTCCTACGAGCAGTACTTC
CDR3aa: CASSQAQGISYEQYF

len: 15
d_gene: .
v_gene: TRBV30
abundance: once
j_gene: TRBJ1-1
CDR3nt: TGTGCCTGGAGTCTGGCCGGGACTGGGAACACTGAAGCTTTCTTT
CDR3aa: CAWSLAGTGNTEAFF

len: 15
d_gene: .
v_gene: TRBV19
abundance: few
j_gene: TRBJ2-7
CDR3nt: TGTGCCAGTAGTACAAAGACAGGAGGGCCCTACGAGCAGTACTTC
CDR3aa: CASSTKTGGPYEQYF